A selection of T cell receptor beta chains follows, all from one sample in a study of control samples from healthy donors and cancer patients. Repertoires were generated with immunoSEQ multiplex PCR, while TCRdb's copy carries only in-frame clones and drops some. The table lists fewer than 85,000 clones, around 93% of them singletons. The material sequenced was blood. These receptors all come from a woman between 25 and 40 years old in good health. CDR3s include the opening cysteine and the closing phenylalanine or tryptophan. A D gene is named only where the DNA matches it firmly. Where a row states a size, it is once, few, many or the class of an expanded clone; other rows omit it.

>-|TRBV11-3|TRBJ1-1|-
CASSPFMNTEAFF
TGTGCCAGCAGCCCGTTCATGAACACTGAAGCTTTCTTT
>-|TRBV2|TRBJ2-1|TRBD1
CASSGQGNNEQFF
TGTGCCAGCAGTGGACAGGGAAACAATGAGCAGTTCTTC
>-|TRBV7-2|TRBJ1-1|-
CASNSDYDAEAFF
TGTGCCAGCAACTCAGATTACGACGCTGAAGCTTTCTTT
>-|TRBV14|TRBJ2-5|-
CASSNRETQYF
TGTGCCAGCAGCAACAGGGAGACCCAGTACTTC
>once|TRBV29-1|TRBJ2-5|-
CSVESPGARETQYF
TGCAGCGTTGAAAGCCCGGGGGCGCGGGAGACCCAGTACTTC
>-|TRBV23-1|TRBJ1-2|-
CASSPKPREGDSHYGYTF
TGCGCCAGCAGTCCAAAACCTAGGGAAGGGGATTCTCATTATGGCTACACCTTC
>once|TRBV27|TRBJ1-3|-
CASSYGGPGNTIYF
TGTGCCAGCAGTTATGGGGGGCCTGGAAACACCATATATTTT
>-|TRBV7-9|TRBJ1-5|-
CASSLGGGQPQHF
TGTGCCAGCAGCTTAGGGGGCGGTCAGCCCCAGCATTTT
>once|TRBV19|TRBJ1-1|TRBD1
CASSWTGGDGAFF
TGTGCCAGTTCATGGACAGGGGGGGATGGAGCTTTCTTT
>-|TRBV4-1|TRBJ2-3|-
CASSQDGGPKGVDTQYF
TGCGCCAGCAGCCAAGACGGCGGGCCAAAAGGGGTAGATACGCAGTATTTT
>-|TRBV21-1|TRBJ1-5|-
CASSKLWNQPQHF
TGTGCCAGCAGCAAGCTCTGGAATCAGCCCCAGCATTTT
>once|TRBV11-3|TRBJ1-3|-
CASSYRVSSGNTIYF
TGTGCCAGCAGCTACAGGGTGAGCTCTGGAAACACCATATATTTT
>-|TRBV5-6|TRBJ2-5|-
CASSSTLDWVPQETQYF
TGTGCCAGCAGCTCCACGCTCGACTGGGTCCCCCAAGAGACCCAGTACTTC
>-|TRBV5-1|TRBJ2-2|-
CASSFGDSTGELFF
TGCGCCAGCAGCTTCGGGGATTCCACCGGGGAGCTGTTTTTT
>-|TRBV19|TRBJ1-1|-
CASSPQGNTEAFF
TGTGCCAGTAGCCCACAGGGGAACACTGAAGCTTTCTTT
>-|TRBV28|TRBJ1-1|-
CASTLNTEAFF
TGTGCCAGCACTTTGAACACTGAAGCTTTCTTT
>-|TRBV6-1|TRBJ1-5|-
CASSEVLGLPQHF
TGTGCCAGCAGTGAAGTACTGGGCTTGCCCCAGCATTTT
>-|TRBV12-3/TRBV12-4|TRBJ1-5|-
CASSYSNQPQHF
TGTGCCAGCAGTTATAGCAATCAGCCCCAGCATTTT
>once|TRBV2|TRBJ1-2|-
CASSYRDGYTF
TGTGCCAGCAGCTACAGGGATGGCTACACCTTC
>-|TRBV3-1/TRBV3-2|TRBJ2-5|-
CASSQEPGLETQYF
TGTGCCAGCAGCCAAGAACCAGGGTTGGAGACCCAGTACTTC
>-|TRBV5-1|TRBJ2-3|-
CASSLVQVNTDTQYF
TGCGCCAGCAGCTTGGTCCAGGTGAACACAGATACGCAGTATTTT
>-|TRBV7-9|TRBJ2-7|-
CASSLEVLGTNHYEQYF
TGTGCCAGCAGCTTAGAAGTTCTAGGCACAAATCACTACGAGCAGTACTTC
>-|TRBV10-3|TRBJ1-2|-
CAISDQTGKDYGYTF
TGTGCCATCAGTGACCAAACAGGGAAGGACTATGGCTACACCTTC
>-|TRBV7-9|TRBJ1-4|-
CASSLARGTPRDEKLFF
TGTGCCAGCAGCTTAGCCAGGGGAACACCAAGGGATGAAAAACTGTTTTTT
>-|TRBV6-6|TRBJ2-1|-
CASSPTRGGHNEQFF
TGTGCCAGCAGTCCGACTAGGGGAGGCCACAATGAGCAGTTCTTC
>-|TRBV30|TRBJ1-1|-
CACAGHYTEAFF
TGTGCCTGTGCGGGACATTACACTGAAGCTTTCTTT
>-|TRBV25-1|TRBJ1-2|-
CASSRTGGGIVNYGYTF
TGTGCCAGCAGCCGAACAGGAGGGGGGATCGTCAACTATGGCTACACCTTC
>-|TRBV5-4|TRBJ2-5|-
CASSSKTQSGETQYF
TGTGCCAGCAGCTCAAAGACACAATCCGGAGAGACCCAGTACTTC
>-|TRBV5-1|TRBJ1-3|-
CASSFGRWEGNTIYF
TGCGCCAGCAGCTTCGGCCGGTGGGAAGGAAACACCATATATTTT
>once|TRBV11-3|TRBJ1-1|-
CASSLEGLNTEAFF
TGTGCCAGCAGCCTTGAGGGGCTGAACACTGAAGCTTTCTTT
>-|TRBV5-1|TRBJ2-2|-
CASSLNTGELFF
TGCGCCAGCAGTTTGAACACCGGGGAGCTGTTTTTT
>-|TRBV12-3/TRBV12-4|TRBJ1-2|-
CASSFSRDHGYTF
TGTGCCAGCAGTTTCAGCAGGGATCATGGCTACACCTTC
>few|TRBV25-1|TRBJ1-4|-
CASLSTAEKLFF
TGTGCCAGCCTTAGTACAGCTGAAAAACTGTTTTTT